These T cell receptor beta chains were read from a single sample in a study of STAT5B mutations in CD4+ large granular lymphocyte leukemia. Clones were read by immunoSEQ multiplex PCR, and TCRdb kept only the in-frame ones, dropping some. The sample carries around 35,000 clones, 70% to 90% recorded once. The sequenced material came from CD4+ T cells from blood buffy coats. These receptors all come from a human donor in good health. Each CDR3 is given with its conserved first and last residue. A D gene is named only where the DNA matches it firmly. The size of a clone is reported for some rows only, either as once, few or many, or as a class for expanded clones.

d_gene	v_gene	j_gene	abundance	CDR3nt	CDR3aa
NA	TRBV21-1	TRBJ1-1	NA	TGTGCCAGCAGCAGCCACAGAATTTATCTGAACACTGAAGCTTTCTTT	CASSSHRIYLNTEAFF
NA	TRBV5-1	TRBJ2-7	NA	TGCGCCAGCAGTTGGGCGGAGGACTCACCCTACGAGCAGTACTTC	CASSWAEDSPYEQYF
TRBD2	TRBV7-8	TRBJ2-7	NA	TGTGCCAGCAGCTTTACTAGCGGGAAATACGAGCAGTACTTC	CASSFTSGKYEQYF
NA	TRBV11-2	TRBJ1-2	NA	TGTGCCAGCAGCGCAGACAGGAACTATGGCTACACCTTC	CASSADRNYGYTF
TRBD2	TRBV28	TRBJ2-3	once	TGTGCCAGCAGTCCTAGCGGGAGTCATGTAGATACGCAGTATTTT	CASSPSGSHVDTQYF
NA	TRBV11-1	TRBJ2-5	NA	TGTGCCAGCAGCTTATCCGCAGGGAAAGAGACCCAGTACTTC	CASSLSAGKETQYF
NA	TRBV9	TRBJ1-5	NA	TGTGCCAGCAGCGTAGGGGGGGGCAATCAGCCCCAGCATTTT	CASSVGGGNQPQHF
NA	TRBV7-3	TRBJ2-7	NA	TGTGCCAGCAGCGAAGGTCCTGCCGGGGGCGAGCAGTACTTC	CASSEGPAGGEQYF
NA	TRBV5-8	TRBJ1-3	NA	TGTGCCAGCAGCTCTACCAGTACCCTCAGGATCTCTGGAAACACCATATATTTT	CASSSTSTLRISGNTIYF
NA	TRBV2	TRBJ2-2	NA	TGTGCCAGCAGTGAAGGACAGCACACCGGGGAGCTGTTTTTT	CASSEGQHTGELFF
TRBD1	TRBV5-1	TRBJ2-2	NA	TGCGCCAGCAGCTTTTCACAGGGGGCCGGGGAGCTGTTTTTT	CASSFSQGAGELFF
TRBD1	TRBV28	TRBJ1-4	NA	TGTGCCAGCAGAGCCGAGGGACAGCCTTATGAAAAACTGTTTTTT	CASRAEGQPYEKLFF
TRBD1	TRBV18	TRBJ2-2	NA	TGTGCCAGCTCACCACCGATGACAGGGGGCGCGACCGGGGAGCTGTTTTTT	CASSPPMTGGATGELFF
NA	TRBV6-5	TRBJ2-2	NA	TGTGCCAGCAGTTATCCAGATACTGCGAACACCGGGGAGCTGTTTTTT	CASSYPDTANTGELFF
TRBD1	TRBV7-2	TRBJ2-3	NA	TGTGCCAGCAGCCCAAGAAGGACAGGGGTAGATACGCAGTATTTT	CASSPRRTGVDTQYF
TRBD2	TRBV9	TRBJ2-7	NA	TGTGCCAGCAGCACCGGACTAGCGGGAGACCCCCACGAGCAGTACTTC	CASSTGLAGDPHEQYF
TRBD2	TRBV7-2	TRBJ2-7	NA	TGTGCCAGCAGCTTAGTTCGGGGGGGGGACTACGAGCAGTACTTC	CASSLVRGGDYEQYF
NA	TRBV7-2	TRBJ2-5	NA	TGTGCCAGCAGCTTAGGCCGGTACCAAGAGACCCAGTACTTC	CASSLGRYQETQYF
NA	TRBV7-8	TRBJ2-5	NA	TGTGCCAGCAGCTTAGGGTCGGGGATGGGGCGAGAGACCCAGTACTTC	CASSLGSGMGRETQYF
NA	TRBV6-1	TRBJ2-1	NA	TGTGCCAGCGACCGGAGGGGCGATGAGCAGTTCTTC	CASDRRGDEQFF
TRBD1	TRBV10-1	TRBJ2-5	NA	TGCGCCAGCGCCCGGGACAGGGGAGAGACCCAGTACTTC	CASARDRGETQYF
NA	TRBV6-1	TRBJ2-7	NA	TGTGCCAGCAGTGAAGCTCAACAGGTCCCCTCCTACGAGCAGTACTTC	CASSEAQQVPSYEQYF
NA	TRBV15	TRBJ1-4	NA	TGTGCCACCAGCAGAGAAAGGGCCAGCACTAATGAAAAACTGTTTTTT	CATSRERASTNEKLFF
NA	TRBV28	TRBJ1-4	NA	TGTGCCAGCAGTTTATTTGAAAAACTGTTTTTT	CASSLFEKLFF
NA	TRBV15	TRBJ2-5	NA	TGTGCCACCAGCATGGGGGGTGGGGTTTTACAAGAGACCCAGTACTTC	CATSMGGGVLQETQYF
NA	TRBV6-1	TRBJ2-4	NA	TGTGCCAGCAGTTGGGACCGATCCCGGGGTAACATTCAGTACTTC	CASSWDRSRGNIQYF
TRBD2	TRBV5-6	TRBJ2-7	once	TGTGCCAGCAGCTTGGTGGCTAGCGGATCCTACGAGCAGTACTTC	CASSLVASGSYEQYF
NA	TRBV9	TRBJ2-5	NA	TGTGCCAGCAGCGCGAACCCCGGGACTTCGGGGGCGGTCCAGTACTTC	CASSANPGTSGAVQYF